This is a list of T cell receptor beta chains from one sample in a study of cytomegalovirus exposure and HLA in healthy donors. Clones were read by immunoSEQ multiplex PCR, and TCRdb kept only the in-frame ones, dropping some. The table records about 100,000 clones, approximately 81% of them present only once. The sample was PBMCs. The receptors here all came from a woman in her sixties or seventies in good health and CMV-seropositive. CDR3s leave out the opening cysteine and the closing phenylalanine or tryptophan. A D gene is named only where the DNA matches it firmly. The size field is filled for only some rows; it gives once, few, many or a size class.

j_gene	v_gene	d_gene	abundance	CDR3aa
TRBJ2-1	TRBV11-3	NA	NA	ASSRRAGLSSYNEQF
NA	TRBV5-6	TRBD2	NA	ASSGGLAGGRHEQY
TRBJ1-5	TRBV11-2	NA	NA	ASSLGLVQGKTPQH
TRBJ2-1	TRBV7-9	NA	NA	ASSNQGAEQF
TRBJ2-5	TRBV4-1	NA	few	ASSHGVRETQY
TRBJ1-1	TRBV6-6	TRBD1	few	ASSGQGRTEAF
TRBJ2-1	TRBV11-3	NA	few	ASSLDHGEWNEQF
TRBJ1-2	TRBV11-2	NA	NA	ASSKMRFRNYGYT
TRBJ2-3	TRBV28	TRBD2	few	ASQSPSGASTDTQY
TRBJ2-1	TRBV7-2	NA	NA	ASSSRTRLDYNEQF
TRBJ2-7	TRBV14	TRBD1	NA	ASSQIDRGDEQY
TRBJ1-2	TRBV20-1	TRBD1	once	SAVDRHGYT
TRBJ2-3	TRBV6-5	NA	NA	ASSGRRADTQY
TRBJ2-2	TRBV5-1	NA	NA	ASSDEGAGELF
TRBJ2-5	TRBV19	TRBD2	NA	ASSMPSGSVETQY
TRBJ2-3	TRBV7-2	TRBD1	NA	ASSFDRGPDTQY
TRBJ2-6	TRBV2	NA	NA	ASSALVSGANVLT
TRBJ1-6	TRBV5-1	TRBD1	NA	ASSPGQGNSPLH
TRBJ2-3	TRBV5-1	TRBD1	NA	ASSDPTGGAGDTQY
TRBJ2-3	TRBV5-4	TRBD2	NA	ASSTAWGSGSFTDTQY
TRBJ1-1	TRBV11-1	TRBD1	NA	ASSSTTGAFTEAF
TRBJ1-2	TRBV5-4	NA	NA	ASSLPLSGVNYGYT
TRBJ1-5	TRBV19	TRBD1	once	ASTAGQGSWQPQH
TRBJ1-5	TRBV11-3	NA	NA	ASSPRTASNQPQH
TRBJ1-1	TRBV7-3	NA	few	ASSSGSATEAF
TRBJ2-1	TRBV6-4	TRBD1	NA	ASSPDRGSNEQF
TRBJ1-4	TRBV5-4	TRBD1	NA	ASSLAGQGNEKLF
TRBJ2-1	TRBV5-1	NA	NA	ASSSRGGGNEQF
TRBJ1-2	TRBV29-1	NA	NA	GDTANYGYT
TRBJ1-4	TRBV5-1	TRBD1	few	ASSLGQGNEKLF
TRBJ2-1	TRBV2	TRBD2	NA	ASSPAGGSYNEQF
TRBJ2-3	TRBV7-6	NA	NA	ASSLGVSATDTQY
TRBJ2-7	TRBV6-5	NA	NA	ASSPSSYEQY
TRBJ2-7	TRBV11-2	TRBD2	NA	ASSLDRRTSASFLSYEQY
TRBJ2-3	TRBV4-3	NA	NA	ASSQDRIKRDTQY
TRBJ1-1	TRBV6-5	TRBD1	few	ASSYSSTGRGEAF
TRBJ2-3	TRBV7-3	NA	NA	ASSFSGADTQY
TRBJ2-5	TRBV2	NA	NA	ASRALQETQY
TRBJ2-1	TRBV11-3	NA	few	ASSSFGTKKGGNEQF
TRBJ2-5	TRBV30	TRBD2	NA	AWSPTAGTSGRRQETQY
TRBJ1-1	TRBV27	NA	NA	ATHGANTEAF
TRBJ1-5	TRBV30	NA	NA	AWSVFRTSIYSNQPQH
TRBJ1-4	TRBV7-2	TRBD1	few	ASTKGDSPNEKLF
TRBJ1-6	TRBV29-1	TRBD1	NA	SVQGTYNSPLH
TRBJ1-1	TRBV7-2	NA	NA	ASSSTGTTEAF
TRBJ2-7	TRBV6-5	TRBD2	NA	ASRLAGTYEQY